The rows below give T cell receptor beta chains drawn from one sample of a study of cytomegalovirus exposure and HLA in healthy donors. Only in-frame clones appear in the TCRdb table, and some are missing; sequencing was by immunoSEQ multiplex PCR. The sample consists of 100,000 or so clones, approximately 70% of them appearing once. Sample: PBMCs. The receptors were gathered from a man in his thirties or forties in good health and CMV-seronegative. Each CDR3 is given with its conserved first and last residue. A D gene is named only where the DNA matches it firmly. Rows give clone size only sometimes, using once, few, many, or a class for an expanded clone.

cdr3_aa cdr3_nt cdr3_length d_call j_call v_call clone_size
CSAPSGVEQYF TGCAGTGCTCCTTCAGGGGTCGAGCAGTACTTC 11 . TRBJ2-7 TRBV20-1 .
CASRARAEAFF TGTGCCAGCAGGGCCAGGGCTGAAGCTTTCTTT 11 . TRBJ1-1 TRBV6-5 .
CSVAQGAGVGNEQFF TGCAGCGTTGCCCAAGGAGCGGGAGTAGGTAATGAGCAGTTCTTC 15 TRBD2 TRBJ2-1 TRBV29-1 .
CASSFSGTYNEQFF TGTGCCAGCAGCTTTAGCGGAACCTACAATGAGCAGTTCTTC 14 . TRBJ2-1 TRBV7-2 .
CSALGSFREGPGGYTF TGCAGCGCCCTAGGTTCTTTTAGGGAGGGCCCCGGTGGCTACACCTTC 16 . TRBJ1-2 TRBV29-1 .
CASSLAPATLRGTF TGTGCCAGCAGCTTAGCTCCGGCGACCCTAAGAGGTACCTTC 14 . TRBJ1-2 TRBV7-9 .
CASSYKDTSSSYEQYF TGTGCCAGCAGTTACAAGGACACCAGTAGTTCCTACGAGCAGTACTTC 16 . TRBJ2-7 TRBV6-6 .
CASAKKSTDTQYF TGTGCCAGCGCTAAGAAGTCAACAGATACGCAGTATTTT 13 . TRBJ2-3 TRBV7-3 once
CASSGGGNTGELFF TGTGCCAGTTCCGGGGGGGGGAACACCGGGGAGCTGTTTTTT 14 TRBD2 TRBJ2-2 TRBV19 .
CASSYRTGFFPTEAFF TGTGCCAGCAGCTACAGGACAGGCTTTTTCCCCACTGAAGCTTTCTTT 16 TRBD1 TRBJ1-1 TRBV27 .
CASSLPQYNQPQHF TGTGCCAGCAGTTTACCACAGTACAATCAGCCCCAGCATTTT 14 . TRBJ1-5 TRBV28 few
CASSDTGTGAFNEAFF TGTGCCAGCAGTGATACCGGGACAGGGGCTTTTAATGAAGCTTTCTTT 16 TRBD1 TRBJ1-1 TRBV28 few
CASSIGQGNYGYTF TGTGCCAGTAGTATCGGCCAGGGGAACTATGGCTACACCTTC 14 . TRBJ1-2 TRBV19 once
CSVYRGNYGYTF TGCAGCGTCTACAGGGGGAACTATGGCTACACCTTC 12 TRBD1 TRBJ1-2 TRBV29-1 once
CASRGGGGDISYEQYF TGTGCCAGCAGGGGAGGAGGGGGGGACATTTCCTACGAGCAGTACTTC 16 . TRBJ2-7 TRBV6-6 .
CASSLGRGGTEAFF TGTGCCAGCAGCTTAGGGCGGGGAGGCACTGAAGCTTTCTTT 14 . TRBJ1-1 TRBV11-1 few
CASSQVLAGVDTDTQYF TGTGCCAGCAGCCAAGTACTAGCGGGAGTCGACACAGATACGCAGTATTTT 17 TRBD2 TRBJ2-3 TRBV4-2 .
CASRFIGIRDTNTEAFF TGTGCCAGCAGGTTTATAGGTATTCGGGACACCAACACTGAAGCTTTCTTT 17 . TRBJ1-1 TRBV2 .
CASSLGGPSTYEQYF TGTGCCAGCAGCTTAGGAGGGCCCTCAACTTACGAGCAGTACTTC 15 . TRBJ2-7 TRBV7-6 .
CASSQIGTGDGYTF TGCGCCAGCAGCCAAATTGGTACAGGGGATGGCTACACCTTC 14 TRBD1 TRBJ1-2 TRBV5-1 .
CASSHTTSGRGGTQYF TGCGCCAGCAGCCATACGACTAGCGGGAGGGGCGGTACGCAGTATTTT 16 TRBD2 TRBJ2-3 TRBV4-1 .
CASSNSGLAGYEQYF TGTGCCAGCAGCAACTCCGGACTAGCGGGGTACGAGCAGTACTTC 15 TRBD2 TRBJ2-7 TRBV28 once
CASSSTGGSHEQYF TGTGCCAGCAGTTCCACAGGGGGCTCACACGAGCAGTACTTC 14 TRBD1 TRBJ2-7 TRBV6-6 few
CASSSYGLAGGPTDTQYF TGTGCCAGCAGCTCCTACGGACTAGCGGGAGGCCCCACAGATACGCAGTATTTT 18 TRBD2 TRBJ2-3 TRBV5-6 .
CSVVTGRGGNEQFF TGCAGCGTTGTGACAGGGCGGGGAGGCAATGAGCAGTTCTTC 14 . TRBJ2-1 TRBV29-1 .
CASSISYRVPSTDTQYF TGTGCCAGCAGCATATCGTACAGGGTGCCTAGCACAGATACGCAGTATTTT 17 . TRBJ2-3 TRBV13 .
CASSSRPGNTIYF TGTGCCAGCAGTTCCCGTCCTGGAAACACCATATATTTT 13 . TRBJ1-3 TRBV27 few
CASSTDRGPYEQYF TGTGCCAGCAGCACGGACAGGGGGCCCTACGAGCAGTACTTC 14 TRBD1 TRBJ2-7 TRBV7-9 .
CASTYRLFDTEAFF TGTGCCAGCACTTACAGGCTTTTTGACACTGAAGCTTTCTTT 14 . TRBJ1-1 TRBV5-8 .
CASSLSSGTYEQYF TGTGCCAGCAGCTTATCTAGCGGGACGTACGAGCAGTACTTC 14 TRBD2 TRBJ2-7 TRBV11-3 .
CASSTLFPGLGKNTEAFF TGTGCCAGTAGTACTCTCTTTCCGGGACTAGGGAAGAACACTGAAGCTTTCTTT 18 . TRBJ1-1 TRBV19 .
CASSQGVVGRGTYEQYF TGTGCCAGCAGCCAAGGGGTAGTGGGCAGGGGGACCTACGAGCAGTACTTC 17 TRBD1 TRBJ2-7 TRBV14 .
CASNLAVWGGETQYF TGTGCCAGCAACTTAGCCGTTTGGGGCGGAGAGACCCAGTACTTC 15 . TRBJ2-5 TRBV11-3 .
CASSQGGIGNEKLFF TGCGCCAGCAGCCAAGGCGGGATTGGTAATGAAAAACTGTTTTTT 15 . TRBJ1-4 TRBV4-3 .
CASSPINAHGQYF TGTGCCAGTAGTCCGATAAACGCTCACGGGCAGTACTTC 13 . TRBJ2-7 TRBV19 .
CAWSQQGRNYGYTF TGTGCCTGGAGCCAACAGGGTCGTAACTATGGCTACACCTTC 14 . TRBJ1-2 TRBV30 .
CASRPTPGGNTEAFF TGTGCCAGCAGACCCACGCCAGGGGGTAACACTGAAGCTTTCTTT 15 TRBD1 TRBJ1-1 TRBV7-8 .
CASSPGQGYNEQFF TGTGCCAGCAGCCCTGGACAGGGGTACAATGAGCAGTTCTTC 14 TRBD1 TRBJ2-1 TRBV7-9 .
CASSPWTVAGYTF TGTGCCAGCAGCCCTTGGACAGTAGCGGGCTACACCTTC 13 . TRBJ1-2 TRBV5-5 .
CASSLSRGGRAGNTIYF TGTGCCAGCAGCTTGTCGCGGGGGGGGAGGGCTGGAAACACCATATATTTT 17 . TRBJ1-3 TRBV5-4 .
CASSNTYRGSNQPQHF TGTGCCAGTAGTAACACCTACAGGGGAAGCAATCAGCCCCAGCATTTT 16 TRBD1 TRBJ1-5 TRBV19 .
CASSPTPDRGLEQYF TGTGCCAGCAGCCCTACCCCCGACAGGGGGCTTGAGCAGTACTTC 15 TRBD1 TRBJ2-7 TRBV7-2 once
CASSLSAGGDTQYF TGCGCCAGCAGCTTGTCGGCAGGGGGAGATACGCAGTATTTT 14 TRBD1 TRBJ2-3 TRBV5-1 .
CASSQEVVGGRAYEQYF TGCGCCAGCAGCCAAGAGGTAGTAGGCGGGAGGGCCTACGAGCAGTACTTC 17 TRBD2 TRBJ2-7 TRBV4-3 few
CAAQGDRSSETQYF TGTGCCGCGCAGGGGGACAGGAGTTCGGAGACCCAGTACTTC 14 TRBD1 TRBJ2-5 TRBV28 .
CASSLYRDRGSGNTIYF TGTGCCAGCAGTCTCTACCGGGACAGGGGATCTGGAAACACCATATATTTT 17 TRBD1 TRBJ1-3 TRBV2 few
CATSRPRDSDRRGYTF TGTGCCACCAGCAGGCCCCGAGACAGTGACCGACGGGGCTACACCTTC 16 . TRBJ1-2 TRBV15 .
CASRPGTAGNQPQHF TGTGCCAGCCGGCCCGGGACAGCGGGCAATCAGCCCCAGCATTTT 15 TRBD1 TRBJ1-5 TRBV28 .
CASSSRSGEYNEQFF TGTGCCAGCAGCTCCCGATCGGGAGAATACAATGAGCAGTTCTTC 15 . TRBJ2-1 TRBV7-2 few
CASSVGSGWNEKLFF TGTGCCAGCAGCGTAGGGTCAGGTTGGAATGAAAAACTGTTCTTT 15 . TRBJ1-4 TRBV9 .
CAWSDGLVYSYEQYF TGTGCCTGGAGTGACGGACTAGTTTATTCTTACGAGCAGTACTTC 15 TRBD2 TRBJ2-7 TRBV30 .
CASSEALRQGARDGYTF TGTGCCAGCAGTGAAGCGCTTCGACAGGGGGCGCGGGACGGCTACACCTTC 17 TRBD1 TRBJ1-2 TRBV6-1 .
CASLMRGNTIYF TGTGCCAGTTTGATGAGGGGAAACACCATATATTTT 12 . TRBJ1-3 TRBV2 .
CASNRLAGGGETQYF TGTGCCAGCAACAGACTAGCGGGAGGTGGAGAGACCCAGTACTTC 15 TRBD2 TRBJ2-5 TRBV25-1 .
CASSQDFGWAKNIQYF TGCGCCAGCAGCCAAGATTTCGGGTGGGCCAAAAACATTCAGTACTTC 16 . TRBJ2-4 TRBV4-3 .
CASSLSGTGGVEQYF TGTGCCAGCAGTTTATCAGGGACGGGAGGTGTCGAGCAGTACTTC 15 TRBD2 TRBJ2-7 TRBV28 .
CATSSGSWGTQETQYF TGTGCCACCAGCAGCGGGAGCTGGGGGACCCAAGAGACCCAGTACTTC 16 . TRBJ2-5 TRBV15 medium-sized
CASSPRGQFYNEQFF TGTGCCAGCAGCCCCCGTGGGCAGTTCTACAATGAGCAGTTCTTC 15 . TRBJ2-1 TRBV13 .
CASRRDRDNSPLHF TGTGCCAGCCGCCGGGACAGGGATAATTCACCCCTCCACTTT 14 TRBD1 TRBJ1-6 TRBV2 .
CASAGLAGAVPNEQFF TGTGCCAGCGCGGGACTAGCGGGAGCCGTACCGAATGAGCAGTTCTTC 16 TRBD2 TRBJ2-1 TRBV7-9 .